The present T cell receptor beta chain was sequenced within a study of blood T cell repertoires in COVID-19 (dated by TCRdb to the early 2020s). Describing the broader study: Collaborator samples came from the United States, Italy and Spain and covered acute and convalescent phases of COVID-19. Samples came from the ongoing ImmuneRACE study (first 160 participants) plus 1,254 subjects from 6 global collaborators. Subjects who had been exposed to COVID-19, were actively infected with it, or had recovered from it provided the deeply sampled blood TCRbeta repertoires that made up the dataset. The prospective study material was composed of cDNA or gDNA derived from T cells, B-cell-depleted T cells, or PBMCs. The repertoires were made available in a free public database intended to serve as a resource for research on the immune response to SARS-CoV-2. HLA class I and class II types, where available, came from metadata supplied by the sample provider rather than from assay-based typing. Nearly every sample came with metadata listing a de-identified subject ID, COVID-19 status, age in years and sex. Paper-wide results and their limitations: The amount of clinical and demographic metadata varied by source and participant and was provided uncurated.

Enrolling through a virtual design, the prospective study's participants ranged in age from roughly 18 to 100 years and lived across around 25 United States geographic areas. To assign participants to cohorts, the prospective study relied on clinical history that participants themselves reported in a screening survey and a study questionnaire. Recovered participants in ImmuneRACE Cohort 3 were defined by two consecutive negative NP/OP PCR tests, clearance by a healthcare professional, or resolution of symptoms. Each participant in the prospective study had whole blood, serum and a nasopharyngeal or oropharyngeal swab collected by mobile phlebotomists. Prospective study participants could optionally give additional blood draws and questionnaires over an approximately two-month period. Before DNA extraction, prospective study blood samples were shipped either frozen or at room temperature. This clone was counted once. No antigen is known for it. The input lacks base qualities; no much larger clone sits a single base away.

TCRbeta CDR3 regions were amplified from genomic DNA by means of the immunoSEQ Assay, a bias-controlled multiplex PCR. Concerning the study's data processing: The number of nucleated cells in each sample was estimated by amplification of reference gene primers within the assay. Sequence reads were collapsed and filtered to measure the absolute abundance of every unique TCRbeta CDR3 rearrangement. For each sample, productive Simpson clonality was calculated as the square root of Simpson's diversity index over productive rearrangements. Entries here come from immuneACCESS through TCRdb and include only in-frame sequences with V and J called. Some clones fail to appear in such tables; in the studies checked, an unresolved V gene covers under half of the shortfall, and the cause of the remainder is unknown. V and J calls and clone size are given by that table; D and trimming were obtained from the DNA. This sample has hundreds of thousands of clones in its table, and approximately 89% of those were observed once. The top ten clonotypes cover over 9% of the sample.

V is pruned by 6 bases and J by 4 bases, leaving 5 bases of the junction without a gene match. CDR1 is given as SGHTA and CDR2 as FQGNSA, both from the germline V gene. The CDR3, from cysteine to phenylalanine, totals 14 residues. Of the read, only the CDR3 DNA is kept; its 42 bases are in frame from base 1. This clonotype originated in a woman between 40 and 50 years old who had recovered from COVID-19. The chain is assembled from TRBV7-2 and TRBJ1-3, and 8 junctional nucleotides match TRBD1. Input material: PBMCs or T cells enriched from blood (not recorded which). The CDR3 protein: CASSRTGLGNTIYF. The DNA is as follows: TGTGCCAGCAGTCGGACAGGGTTAGGAAACACCATATATTTT.